This note documents a single T cell receptor (beta chain) sequence. This clonotype has a handful of counts. The antigen it recognizes is unknown. The input lacks base qualities; no much larger clone sits a single base away. The CDR3 runs 13 residues from the cysteine to the phenylalanine. Of the read, only the CDR3 DNA is kept; its 39 bases are in frame from base 1. A distance of 9 bases separates the germline ends of V and J, which lose 3 bases and 7 bases respectively. The sample belongs to a study of T cell repertoires in cytomegalovirus infection (dated by TCRdb to the late 2010s). With regard to the full study: Because public TCR beta signatures pointed to carriage of CMV infection together with the matching HLA type, the HLA type of each donor mattered for the analysis.

Instrument on record: Illumina HiSeq 1500. TCRdb ran its own pipeline on the public reads, namely fastp trimming at Q25 and MiXCR clone calling, and kept in-frame beta chains. Each entry merges the rows of one CDR3 protein and shows their most common DNA and genes. Across this sample there are about 440,000 distinct CDR3 sequences, with approximately 30% seen only once. The ten largest clones represent roughly an eighth of the sample. The paper as a whole reports these results and caveats: The ex vivo response was dominated by HLA-C-restricted CMV-specific TCR beta clonotypes, which also provided the single most frequent clonotype in two of eight donors. Carriers of CMV infection plus the relevant HLA type were discriminated by the cumulative frequency of public TCR beta family members in the study cohort and in an independent approximately 360-donor cohort.

Sequencing input: PBMCs. The TCR comes from a human donor in good health (CMV status not recorded). Some clones in this sample may be carry-over from other donors' samples. The chain employs TRBV12-3 or TRBV12-4 and TRBJ2-2, with no reliable assignment of the D segment. Read as DNA, the sequence is TGTGCCAGCAGTTTCGGCGGATACGGGGAGCTGTTTTTT. This encodes CASSFGGYGELFF.